This is a list of T cell receptor beta chains from one sample in a study of CD8+ T cells in alopecia areata. Assay: immunoSEQ multiplex PCR; the TCRdb copy retains only in-frame clones and omits some. The data show roughly 220,000 clones, with around two fifths seen just once and 0.48% held by the top ten. The input for sequencing was CD4+ T cells sorted from blood, taken at roughly week 30, from a patient treated with tofacitinib. Source of these receptors: a human donor with alopecia areata. Each CDR3 is given with its conserved first and last residue. A D gene is named only where the DNA matches it firmly. For some rows the clone size is stated as once, few or many, or as a class when expanded; others skip it.

cdr3_aa cdr3_nt j_call v_call clone_size d_call
CAWSADRVGNTGELFF TGTGCCTGGAGTGCCGACAGGGTGGGGAACACCGGGGAGCTGTTTTTT TRBJ2-2 TRBV30 . TRBD1
CASSKHRQGTDEQFF TGTGCCAGCAGTAAGCACCGACAGGGAACGGATGAGCAGTTCTTC TRBJ2-1 TRBV6-1 . TRBD1
CASSLGLGASYEQYF TGTGCCAGCAGCTTAGGGCTCGGAGCCTCCTACGAGCAGTACTTC TRBJ2-7 TRBV7-9 few .
CASSQVLNEKLFF TGCGCCAGCAGCCAAGTCCTTAATGAAAAACTGTTTTTT TRBJ1-4 TRBV4-1 . .
CASSHADTQYF TGTGCCAGCAGCCATGCAGATACGCAGTATTTT TRBJ2-3 TRBV14 many .
CASSETITGDTGELFF TGTGCCAGCAGCGAAACTATCACAGGGGACACCGGGGAGCTGTTTTTT TRBJ2-2 TRBV9 . TRBD1
CASSVASGTEETQYF TGTGCCAGCAGCGTAGCCTCCGGGACTGAAGAGACCCAGTACTTC TRBJ2-5 TRBV9 few .
CASNGLYEQYF TGTGCCAGCAATGGACTCTACGAGCAGTACTTC TRBJ2-7 TRBV25-1 few .
CASSYLPNRVAEAFF TGTGCCAGCAGTTATCTCCCCAACAGGGTGGCTGAAGCTTTCTTT TRBJ1-1 TRBV6-5 . .
CASSLDGLVYNEQFF TGTGCCAGCAGCTTGGACGGACTAGTCTACAATGAGCAGTTCTTC TRBJ2-1 TRBV5-4 few TRBD2
CAWSVPGGSGRTDTQYF TGTGCCTGGAGTGTACCGGGAGGTAGCGGGAGAACAGATACGCAGTATTTT TRBJ2-3 TRBV30 few TRBD2
CASSLGEGRTNTEAFF TGCGCCAGCAGCTTGGGAGAAGGCAGAACCAACACTGAAGCTTTCTTT TRBJ1-1 TRBV5-1 . .
CASSYYVGSRGNEQFF TGTGCCAGCAGTTACTACGTCGGTTCGCGGGGCAATGAGCAGTTCTTC TRBJ2-1 TRBV6-6 . .
CASSTQGNQPQHF TGTGCCAGTAGCACCCAGGGCAATCAGCCCCAGCATTTT TRBJ1-5 TRBV19 . .
CASSPTLQDLYTF TGTGCCAGCAGCCCAACCTTACAGGACCTCTACACCTTC TRBJ1-2 TRBV9 . .
CSVAQDDEKLFF TGCAGCGTTGCCCAGGACGATGAAAAACTGTTTTTT TRBJ1-4 TRBV29-1 . .
CASSLVAGTGANVLTF TGTGCCAGCAGCTTAGTCGCGGGAACTGGGGCCAACGTCCTGACTTTC TRBJ2-6 TRBV7-9 . .
CASSADRLAGGRKTQYF TGTGCCAGCAGCGCAGACAGGCTAGCGGGAGGGCGCAAGACCCAGTACTTC TRBJ2-5 TRBV7-2 . TRBD2
CASSLGAGRYTGELFF TGTGCCAGCAGCTTGGGAGCGGGAAGGTACACCGGGGAGCTGTTTTTT TRBJ2-2 TRBV7-2 . TRBD2
CASSLVDRGRGAFF TGTGCCAGCAGCTTGGTGGACAGGGGGCGCGGAGCTTTCTTT TRBJ1-1 TRBV5-6 few TRBD1
CASRRGSFYGYTF TGTGCCAGCAGGAGGGGTTCTTTCTATGGCTACACCTTC TRBJ1-2 TRBV6-1 few .
CASITASSYNEQFF TGTGCCAGCATCACGGCTAGCTCCTACAATGAGCAGTTCTTC TRBJ2-1 TRBV28 few .
CASSDSRGASMNEQFF TGTGCCAGCAGTGACTCCCGGGGGGCCTCGATGAATGAGCAGTTCTTC TRBJ2-1 TRBV6-4 . .
CASSQGGDGYTF TGTGCCAGCAGCCAAGGCGGGGACGGCTACACCTTC TRBJ1-2 TRBV14 . .
CASSARSSYNSPLHF TGTGCCAGCAGTGCTCGGAGCTCCTATAATTCACCCCTCCACTTT TRBJ1-6 TRBV25-1 . .
CASSSDYNSEQYF TGTGCCAGCAGCTCGGACTATAATAGCGAGCAGTACTTC TRBJ2-7 TRBV7-2 many .
CASSGGQGATNEQFF TGCGCCAGCAGCGGGGGACAGGGGGCTACCAATGAGCAGTTCTTC TRBJ2-1 TRBV5-1 few TRBD1